This TCR beta chain was sequenced in a study of response to subunit inactivated influenza vaccine. Points from the study as a whole: It was suggested by the authors that few new T cells are recruited by each seasonal influenza vaccination.

TCRdb passed the RT-PCR reads through MiXCR, listing each CDR3 protein once. The sample lists over 150,000 distinct CDR3 sequences; around 11% were seen once. The CDR3 spans 14 residues. Trimming removed 2 bases from V and 9 bases from J, with 15 bases in between. Germline CDR1 SGHRS, CDR2 YFSETQ. The sample holds a few counts of this clonotype. Its matching antigen is unknown. The sequencing here drew on CD8+ T cells sorted from PBMCs, taken roughly 24 months after vaccination. This TCR was sampled from a man between 45 and 75 years old who received an inactivated influenza vaccine. The V call is TRBV5-1, the J call TRBJ1-5; perhaps TRBD1 as D (6 bases). DNA for the CDR3: TGCGCCAGCAGCTTCGCGGGGGCCGATGGGCCCCAGCATTTT. Translated: CASSFAGADGPQHF. Filled out from reference TRBV5-1 and TRBJ1-5, the complete variable domain reads KAGVTQTPRYLIKTRGQQVTLSCSPISGHRSVSWYQQTPGQGLQFLFEYFSETQRNKGNFPGRFSGRQFSNSRSEMNVSTLELGDSALYLCASSFAGADGPQHFGDGTRLSIL.